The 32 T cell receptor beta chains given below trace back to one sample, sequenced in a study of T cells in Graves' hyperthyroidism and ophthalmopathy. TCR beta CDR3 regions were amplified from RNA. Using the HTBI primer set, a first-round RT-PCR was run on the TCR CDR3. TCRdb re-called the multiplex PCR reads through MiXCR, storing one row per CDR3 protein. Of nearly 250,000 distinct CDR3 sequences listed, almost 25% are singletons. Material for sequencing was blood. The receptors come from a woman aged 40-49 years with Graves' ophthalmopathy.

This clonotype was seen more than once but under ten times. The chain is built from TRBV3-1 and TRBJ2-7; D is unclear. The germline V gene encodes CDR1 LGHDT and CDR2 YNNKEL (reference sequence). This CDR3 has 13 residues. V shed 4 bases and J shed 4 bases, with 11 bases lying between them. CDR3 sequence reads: CASSRYLGYEQYF. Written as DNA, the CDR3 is TGTGCCAGCAGCCGATACCTAGGGTACGAGCAGTACTTC.

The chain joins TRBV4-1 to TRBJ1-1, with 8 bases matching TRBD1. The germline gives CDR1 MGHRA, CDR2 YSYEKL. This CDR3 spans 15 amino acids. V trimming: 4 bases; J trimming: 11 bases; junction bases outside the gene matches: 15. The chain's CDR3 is CASSLVQGTGGRAFF. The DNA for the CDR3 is TGCGCCAGCAGCCTAGTCCAGGGCACAGGGGGTAGGGCTTTCTTT.

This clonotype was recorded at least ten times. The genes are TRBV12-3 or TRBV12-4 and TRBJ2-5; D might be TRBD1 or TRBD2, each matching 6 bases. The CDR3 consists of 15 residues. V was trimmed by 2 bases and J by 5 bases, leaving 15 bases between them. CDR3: CASSLMGGAQETQYF. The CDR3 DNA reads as TGTGCCAGCAGTTTAATGGGGGGCGCCCAGGAGACCCAGTACTTC.

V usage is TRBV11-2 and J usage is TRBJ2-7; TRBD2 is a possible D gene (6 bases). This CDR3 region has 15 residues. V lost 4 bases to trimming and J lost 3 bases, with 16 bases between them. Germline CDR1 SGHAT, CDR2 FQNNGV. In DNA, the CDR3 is TGTGCCAGCAGCTGGATCCGGGACTTCTTCTACGAGCAGTACTTC. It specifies CASSWIRDFFYEQYF.

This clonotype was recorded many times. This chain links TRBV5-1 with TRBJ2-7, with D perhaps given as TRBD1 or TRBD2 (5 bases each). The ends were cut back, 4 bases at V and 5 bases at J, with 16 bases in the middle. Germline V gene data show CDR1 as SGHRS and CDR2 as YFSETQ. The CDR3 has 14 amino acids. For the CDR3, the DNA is TGCGCCAGCAGCAACCCCGGGACCCCCGACGAGCAGTACTTC. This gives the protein CASSNPGTPDEQYF.

This CDR3 reads CASSTAGGTEAFF. CDR3 DNA sequence: TGTGCCAGCAGTACCGCTGGGGGCACTGAAGCTTTCTTT. V usage is TRBV12-3 or TRBV12-4 and J usage is TRBJ1-1; tentative D call: TRBD1 (5 bases). The CDR3 loop spans 13 amino acids. V lost 5 bases and J 4 bases, leaving 11 bases between the germline ends.

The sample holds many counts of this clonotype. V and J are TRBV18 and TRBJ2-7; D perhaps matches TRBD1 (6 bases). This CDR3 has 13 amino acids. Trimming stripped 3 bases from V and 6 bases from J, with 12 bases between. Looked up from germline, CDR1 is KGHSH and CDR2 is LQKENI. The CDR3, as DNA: TGTGCCAGCTCACCCCCAGGGGCAGGCGAGCAGTACTTC. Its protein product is CASSPPGAGEQYF.

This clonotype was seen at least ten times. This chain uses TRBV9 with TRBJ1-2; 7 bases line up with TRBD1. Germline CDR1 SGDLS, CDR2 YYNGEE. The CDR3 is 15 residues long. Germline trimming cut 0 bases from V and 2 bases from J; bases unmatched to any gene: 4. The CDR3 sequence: CASSVGDSYNYGYTF. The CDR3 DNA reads TGTGCCAGCAGCGTAGGGGACAGCTACAACTATGGCTACACCTTC.

CDR3 in DNA: TGTGCCAGCAGCCGGACGGTTGACAGCAATACGTACGAGCAGTACTTC. As protein: CASSRTVDSNTYEQYF. The V gene is TRBV6-2 or TRBV6-3, the J gene TRBJ2-7, with D tentatively TRBD1 (5 bases). Germline CDR1 MNHEY, CDR2 SVGEGT. The ends were cut back, 6 bases at V and 4 bases at J, with 22 bases in the middle. CDR3 length: 16 residues.

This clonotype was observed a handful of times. The CDR3 is CASSRRETGYTF. The CDR3 DNA reads TGTGCCAGCAGCCGGAGGGAGACTGGCTACACCTTC. The chain joins TRBV28 to TRBJ1-2; D is unresolved. The CDR3 loop spans 12 amino acids. CDR1 and CDR2 from the germline V gene are MDHEN and SYDVKM. Trimming pared 6 bases from V and 7 bases from J, leaving 12 bases between.

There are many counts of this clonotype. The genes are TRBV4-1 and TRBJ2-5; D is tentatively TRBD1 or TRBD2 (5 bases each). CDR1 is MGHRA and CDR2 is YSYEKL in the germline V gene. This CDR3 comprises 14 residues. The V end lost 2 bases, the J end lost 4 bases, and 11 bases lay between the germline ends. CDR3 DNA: TGCGCCAGCAGCCAATTAACAGGAGGAGAGACCCAGTACTTC. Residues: CASSQLTGGETQYF.

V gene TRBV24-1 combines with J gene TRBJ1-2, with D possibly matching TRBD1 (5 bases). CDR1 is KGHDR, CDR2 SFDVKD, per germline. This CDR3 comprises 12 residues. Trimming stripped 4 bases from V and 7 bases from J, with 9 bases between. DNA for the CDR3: TGTGCCACCAGTGAAGCAGGGTCTGGCTACACCTTC. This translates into CATSEAGSGYTF.

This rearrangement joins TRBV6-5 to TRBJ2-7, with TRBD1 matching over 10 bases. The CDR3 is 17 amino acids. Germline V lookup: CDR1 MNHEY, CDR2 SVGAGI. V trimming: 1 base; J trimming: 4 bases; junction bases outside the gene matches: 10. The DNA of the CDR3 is TGTGCCAGCAGTTACTTCGGGGGGGGACAGGGGAAGTACGAGCAGTACTTC. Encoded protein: CASSYFGGGQGKYEQYF.

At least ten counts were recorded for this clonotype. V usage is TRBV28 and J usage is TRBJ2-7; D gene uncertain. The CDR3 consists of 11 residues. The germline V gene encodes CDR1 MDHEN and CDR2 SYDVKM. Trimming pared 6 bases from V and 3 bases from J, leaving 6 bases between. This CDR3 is CASSRLYEQYF. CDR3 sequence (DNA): TGTGCCAGCAGCCGACTCTACGAGCAGTACTTC.

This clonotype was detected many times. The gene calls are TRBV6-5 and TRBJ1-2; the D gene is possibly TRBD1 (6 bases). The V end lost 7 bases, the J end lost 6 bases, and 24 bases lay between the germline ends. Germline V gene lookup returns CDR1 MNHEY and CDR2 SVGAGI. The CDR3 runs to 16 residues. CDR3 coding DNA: TGTGCCAGCAAACAAAAGGGATACAGGGCGGGAGATGGCTACACCTTC. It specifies CASKQKGYRAGDGYTF.

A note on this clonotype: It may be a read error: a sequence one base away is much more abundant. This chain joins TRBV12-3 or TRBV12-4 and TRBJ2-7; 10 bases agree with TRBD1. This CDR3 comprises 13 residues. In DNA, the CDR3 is TGTGCCTGCAGACCCGGGACAGGGGACGAGCAGTACTTC. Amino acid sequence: CACRPGTGDEQYF.

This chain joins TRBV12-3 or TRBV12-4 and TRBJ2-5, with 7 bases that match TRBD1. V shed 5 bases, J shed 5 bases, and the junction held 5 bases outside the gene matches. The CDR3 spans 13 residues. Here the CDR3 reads CASSKQGSETQYF. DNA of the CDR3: TGTGCCAGCAGTAAACAGGGGTCTGAGACCCAGTACTTC.

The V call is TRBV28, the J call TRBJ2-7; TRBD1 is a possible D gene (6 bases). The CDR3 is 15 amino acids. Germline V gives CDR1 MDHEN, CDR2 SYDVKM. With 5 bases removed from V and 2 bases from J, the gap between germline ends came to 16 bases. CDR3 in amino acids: CASSPLGTPPYEQYF. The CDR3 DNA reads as TGTGCCAGCAGTCCGTTAGGGACACCGCCCTACGAGCAGTACTTC.

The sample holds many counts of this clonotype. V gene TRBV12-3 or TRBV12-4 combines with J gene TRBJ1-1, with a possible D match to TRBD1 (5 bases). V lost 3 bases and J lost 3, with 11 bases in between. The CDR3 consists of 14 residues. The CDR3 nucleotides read TGTGCCAGCAGTTTTTTGGGCAGGGACACTGAAGCTTTCTTT. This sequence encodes CASSFLGRDTEAFF.

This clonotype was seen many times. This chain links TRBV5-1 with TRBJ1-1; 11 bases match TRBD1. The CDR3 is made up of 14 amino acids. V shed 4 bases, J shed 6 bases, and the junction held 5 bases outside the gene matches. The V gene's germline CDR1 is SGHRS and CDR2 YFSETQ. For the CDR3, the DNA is TGCGCCAGCAGCCTAGGACAGGGGGCTGCTGAAGCTTTCTTT. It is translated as CASSLGQGAAEAFF.

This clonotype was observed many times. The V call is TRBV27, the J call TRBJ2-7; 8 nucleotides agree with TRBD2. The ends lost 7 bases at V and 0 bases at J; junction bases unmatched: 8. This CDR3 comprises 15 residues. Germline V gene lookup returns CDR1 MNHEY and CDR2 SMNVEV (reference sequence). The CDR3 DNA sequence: TGTGCCAGCACCTCTAGCGGGTTTAGCTCCTACGAGCAGTACTTC. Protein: CASTSSGFSSYEQYF.

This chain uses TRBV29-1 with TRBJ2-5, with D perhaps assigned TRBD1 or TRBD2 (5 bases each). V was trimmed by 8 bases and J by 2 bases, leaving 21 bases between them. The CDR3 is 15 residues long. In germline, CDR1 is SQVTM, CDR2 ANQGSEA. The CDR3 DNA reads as TGCAGCTCTCGGGGCGGTTGGCGAGATCAAGAGACCCAGTACTTC. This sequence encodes CSSRGGWRDQETQYF.

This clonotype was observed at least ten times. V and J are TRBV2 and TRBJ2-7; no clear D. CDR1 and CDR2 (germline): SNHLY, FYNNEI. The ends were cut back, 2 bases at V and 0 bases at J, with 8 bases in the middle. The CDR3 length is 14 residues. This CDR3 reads CASSETHSSYEQYF. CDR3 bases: TGTGCCAGCAGTGAAACTCATAGCTCCTACGAGCAGTACTTC.

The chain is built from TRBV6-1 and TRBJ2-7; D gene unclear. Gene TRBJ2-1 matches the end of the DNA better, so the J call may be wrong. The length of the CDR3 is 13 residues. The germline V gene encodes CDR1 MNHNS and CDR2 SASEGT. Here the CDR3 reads CASSASPSYEQFF. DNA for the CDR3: TGTGCCAGCAGTGCTAGTCCATCGTACGAGCAGTTCTTC.

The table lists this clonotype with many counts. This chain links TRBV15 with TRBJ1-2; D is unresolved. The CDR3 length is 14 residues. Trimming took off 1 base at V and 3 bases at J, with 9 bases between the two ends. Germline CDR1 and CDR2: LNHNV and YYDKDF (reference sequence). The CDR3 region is CATSRAGGDYGYTF. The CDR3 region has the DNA TGTGCCACCAGCAGAGCGGGAGGAGACTATGGCTACACCTTC.

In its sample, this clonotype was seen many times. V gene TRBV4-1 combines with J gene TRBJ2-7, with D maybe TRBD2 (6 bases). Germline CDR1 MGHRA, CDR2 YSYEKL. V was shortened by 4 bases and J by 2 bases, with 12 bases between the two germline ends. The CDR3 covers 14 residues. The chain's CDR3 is CASSPLATPYEQYF. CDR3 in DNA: TGCGCCAGCAGCCCCCTAGCGACCCCCTACGAGCAGTACTTC.

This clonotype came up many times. DNA for the CDR3: TGCGCCAGCAGCTCTGGAGGGGGACAGGGGGCCTACGAGCAGTACTTC. Translating it yields CASSSGGGQGAYEQYF. V gene TRBV5-1 combines with J gene TRBJ2-7, with 11 positions matching TRBD1. The germline V gene has CDR1 SGHRS and CDR2 YFSETQ. The CDR3 has 16 amino acids. The ends lost 3 bases at V and 2 bases at J; junction bases unmatched: 7. Looking up the rest from reference TRBV5-1 and TRBJ2-7 gives the full variable domain: KAGVTQTPRYLIKTRGQQVTLSCSPISGHRSVSWYQQTPGQGLQFLFEYFSETQRNKGNFPGRFSGRQFSNSRSEMNVSTLELGDSALYLCASSSGGGQGAYEQYFGPGTRLTVT.

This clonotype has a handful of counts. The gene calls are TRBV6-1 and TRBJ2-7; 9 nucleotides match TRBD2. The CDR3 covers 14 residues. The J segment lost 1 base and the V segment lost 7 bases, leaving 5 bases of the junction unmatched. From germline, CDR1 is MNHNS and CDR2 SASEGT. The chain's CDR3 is CASMILAGSYEQYF. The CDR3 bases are TGTGCCAGCATGATTCTAGCGGGGTCCTACGAGCAGTACTTC.

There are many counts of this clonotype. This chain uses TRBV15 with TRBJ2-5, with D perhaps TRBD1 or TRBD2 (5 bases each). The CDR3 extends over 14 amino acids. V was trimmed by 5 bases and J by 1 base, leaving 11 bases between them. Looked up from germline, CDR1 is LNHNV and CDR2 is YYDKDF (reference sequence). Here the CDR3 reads CATSGTGIQETQYF. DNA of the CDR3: TGTGCCACCAGCGGGACCGGGATCCAAGAGACCCAGTACTTC.

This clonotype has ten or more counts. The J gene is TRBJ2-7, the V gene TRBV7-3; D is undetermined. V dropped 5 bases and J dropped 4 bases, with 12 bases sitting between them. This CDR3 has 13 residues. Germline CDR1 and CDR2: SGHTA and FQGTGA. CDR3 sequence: CASSPSVGYEQYF. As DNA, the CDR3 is TGTGCCAGCAGCCCCTCGGTAGGGTACGAGCAGTACTTC.

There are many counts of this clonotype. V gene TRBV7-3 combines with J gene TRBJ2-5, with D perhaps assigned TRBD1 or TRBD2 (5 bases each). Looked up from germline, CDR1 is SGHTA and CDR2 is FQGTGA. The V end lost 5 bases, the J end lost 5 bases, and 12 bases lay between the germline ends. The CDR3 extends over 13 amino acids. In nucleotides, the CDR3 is TGTGCCAGCAGCCCTGGGTGGGGGGAGACCCAGTACTTC. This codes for CASSPGWGETQYF.

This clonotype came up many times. In nucleotides, the CDR3 is TGCGCCAGCAGCTTGGGAGATGGGGACGAGCAGTACTTC. Translating gives CASSLGDGDEQYF. The genes are TRBV5-1 and TRBJ2-7; D not resolved. V was clipped by 0 bases and J by 5 bases, with 9 bases between them. The CDR3 runs to 13 residues. The germline V gene has CDR1 SGHRS and CDR2 YFSETQ.